This TCR beta chain appears in the sequencing data of a study of molecular identifiers for immune sequencing clone quantification. In this sample, this clonotype turned up many times. After removal of 4 bases from V and 3 bases from J, the junction contained 2 bases not matched to a gene. CDR1 is MNHEY and CDR2 is SVGAGI in the germline V gene. This CDR3 is 15 amino acids long. TCRdb re-called the PCR reads with MiXCR, one entry per CDR3 protein. The sample records 250,000 to 350,000 distinct CDR3 sequences, about 22% being singletons. The chain employs TRBV6-5 and TRBJ2-2; the match to TRBD2 covers 10 bases. This clonotype was sampled from a human donor in good health. Some libraries in this study had Jurkat cell RNA spiked in. Sample: naive CD8+ T cells from blood, with Jurkat cell RNA spiked in. Subset reported: FACS-sorted CD8+CD4-CCR7+CD45RA+ naive T cells. The CDR3 loop is CASSSTSGYTGELFF. The CDR3 region has the DNA TGTGCCAGCAGTTCGACTAGCGGGTACACCGGGGAGCTGTTTTTT.